One TCR beta chain is described in this entry. This specimen comes from a study of neurological immune-mediated disorders. For the sorted libraries, 1 million CD4+ or CD8+ T cells were used. The cDNA was produced through 5'RACE with 10-nucleotide random UMIs. TCRdb recomputed calls from the 5' RACE reads with MiXCR, one row per CDR3 protein. This sample has roughly 15,000 distinct CDR3 sequences, with roughly 13% found just once. Germline V gene data show CDR1 as MGHRA and CDR2 as YSYEKL. With 0 bases removed from V and 4 bases from J, the gap between germline ends came to 19 bases. The CDR3 consists of 18 residues.

The V and J genes are TRBV4-1 and TRBJ2-1, with D perhaps TRBD2 (5 bases). Sequences were obtained from CD8+ T cells from blood. The sequence derives from a female donor with HTLV-1-associated myelopathy (HAM/TSP). CDR3 amino acids: CASSQEALFKGAYNEQFF. The CDR3 DNA reads as TGCGCCAGCAGCCAAGAAGCCTTGTTTAAGGGAGCATACAATGAGCAGTTCTTC.